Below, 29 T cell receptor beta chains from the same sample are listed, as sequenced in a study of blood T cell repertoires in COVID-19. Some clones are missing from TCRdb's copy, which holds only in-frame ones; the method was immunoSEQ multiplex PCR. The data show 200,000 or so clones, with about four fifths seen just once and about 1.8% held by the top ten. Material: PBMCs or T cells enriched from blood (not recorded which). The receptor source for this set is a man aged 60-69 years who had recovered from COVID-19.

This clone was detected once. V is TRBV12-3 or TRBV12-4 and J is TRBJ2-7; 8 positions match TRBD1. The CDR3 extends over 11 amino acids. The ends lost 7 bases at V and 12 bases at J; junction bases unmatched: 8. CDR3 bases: TGTGCCAGCACCGCAGGGGGCTACGTGTACTTC. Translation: CASTAGGYVYF.

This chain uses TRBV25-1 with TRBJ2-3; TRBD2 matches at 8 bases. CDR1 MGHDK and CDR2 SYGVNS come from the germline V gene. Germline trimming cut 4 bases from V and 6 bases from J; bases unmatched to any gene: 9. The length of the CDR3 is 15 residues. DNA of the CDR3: TGTGCCAGCAGTGGGAGACTAGCGCCCACCGATACGCAGTATTTT. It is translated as CASSGRLAPTDTQYF.

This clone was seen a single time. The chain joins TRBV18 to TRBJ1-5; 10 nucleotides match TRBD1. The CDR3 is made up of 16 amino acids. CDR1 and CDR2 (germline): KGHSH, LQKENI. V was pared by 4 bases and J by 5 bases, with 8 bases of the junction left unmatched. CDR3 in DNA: TGTGCCAGCTCACGCCTACAGGACAGGGGGGATCAGCCCCAGCATTTT. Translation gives CASSRLQDRGDQPQHF.

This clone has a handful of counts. The CDR3 is CSVGDRAEGYTF. Written as DNA, the CDR3 is TGCAGCGTCGGAGACCGAGCCGAAGGCTACACCTTC. This chain uses TRBV29-1 with TRBJ1-2; D remains ambiguous. The CDR3 runs 12 residues. Looked up from germline, CDR1 is SQVTM and CDR2 is ANQGSEA. Trimming pared 6 bases from V and 8 bases from J, leaving 16 bases between.

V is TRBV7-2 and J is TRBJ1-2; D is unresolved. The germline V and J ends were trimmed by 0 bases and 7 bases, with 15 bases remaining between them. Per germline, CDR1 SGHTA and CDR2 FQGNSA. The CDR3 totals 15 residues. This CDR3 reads CASSLATTTETGYTF. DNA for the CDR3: TGTGCCAGCAGCTTAGCTACAACGACGGAGACTGGCTACACCTTC. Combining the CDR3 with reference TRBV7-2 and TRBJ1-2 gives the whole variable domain GAGVSQSPSNKVTEKGKDVELRCDPISGHTALYWYRQSLGQGLEFLIYFQGNSAPDKSGLPSDRFSAERTGGSVSTLTIQRTQQEDSAVYLCASSLATTTETGYTFGSGTRLTVV.

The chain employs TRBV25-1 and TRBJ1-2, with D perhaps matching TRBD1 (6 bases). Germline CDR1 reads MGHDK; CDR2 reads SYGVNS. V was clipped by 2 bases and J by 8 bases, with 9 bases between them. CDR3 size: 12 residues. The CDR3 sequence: CASSEQRGGYTF. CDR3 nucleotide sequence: TGTGCCAGCAGTGAACAGAGGGGGGGCTACACCTTC.

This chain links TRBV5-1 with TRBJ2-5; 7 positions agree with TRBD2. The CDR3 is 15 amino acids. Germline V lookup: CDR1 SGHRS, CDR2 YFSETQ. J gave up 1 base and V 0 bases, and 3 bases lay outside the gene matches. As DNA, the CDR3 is TGCGCCAGCAGCTTGGGAGGGGAGGGCCAAGAGACCCAGTACTTC. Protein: CASSLGGEGQETQYF.

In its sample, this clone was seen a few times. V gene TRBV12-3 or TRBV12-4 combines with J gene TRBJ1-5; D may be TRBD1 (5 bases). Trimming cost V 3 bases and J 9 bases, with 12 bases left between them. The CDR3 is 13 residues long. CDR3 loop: CASSFRGDWPQHF. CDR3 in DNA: TGTGCCAGCAGTTTCCGGGGGGACTGGCCCCAGCATTTT.

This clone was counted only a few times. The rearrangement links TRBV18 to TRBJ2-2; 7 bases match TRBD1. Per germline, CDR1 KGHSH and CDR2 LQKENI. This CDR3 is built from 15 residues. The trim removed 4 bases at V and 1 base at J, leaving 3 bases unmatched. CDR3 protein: CASSLRTGNTGELFF. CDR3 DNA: TGTGCCAGCTCACTACGGACAGGGAACACCGGGGAGCTGTTTTTT.

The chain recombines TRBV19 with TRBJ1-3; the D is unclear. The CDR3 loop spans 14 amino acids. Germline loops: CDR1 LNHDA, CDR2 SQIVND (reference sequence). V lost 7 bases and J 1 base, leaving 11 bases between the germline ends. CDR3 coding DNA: TGTGCCAGTAAGCGGACGGGATCTGGAAACACCATATATTTT. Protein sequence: CASKRTGSGNTIYF.

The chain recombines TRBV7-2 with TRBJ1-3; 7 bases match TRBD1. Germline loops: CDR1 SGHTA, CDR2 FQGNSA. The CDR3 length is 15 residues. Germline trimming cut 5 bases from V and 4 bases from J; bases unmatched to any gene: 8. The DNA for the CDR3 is TGTGCCAGCAGCGTACAGACAGGGCCAGGAAACACCATATATTTT. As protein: CASSVQTGPGNTIYF.

CDR3 protein: CASSLPNGQDGYTF. The CDR3 nucleotides are TGCGCCAGCAGCTTACCTAATGGGCAGGATGGCTACACCTTC. The J gene is TRBJ1-2, the V gene TRBV5-1; D uncertain. This CDR3 is built from 14 residues. Germline V gene sequence: CDR1 SGHRS, CDR2 YFSETQ. Deletions cut 2 bases from V and 6 bases from J, with 14 bases between.

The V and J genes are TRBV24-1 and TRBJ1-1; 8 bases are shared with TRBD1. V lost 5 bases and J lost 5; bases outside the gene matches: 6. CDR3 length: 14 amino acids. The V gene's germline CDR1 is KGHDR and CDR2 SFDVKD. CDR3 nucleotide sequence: TGTGCCACCAGTGTCAGCAGGGGGCGGACTGAAGCTTTCTTT. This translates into CATSVSRGRTEAFF.

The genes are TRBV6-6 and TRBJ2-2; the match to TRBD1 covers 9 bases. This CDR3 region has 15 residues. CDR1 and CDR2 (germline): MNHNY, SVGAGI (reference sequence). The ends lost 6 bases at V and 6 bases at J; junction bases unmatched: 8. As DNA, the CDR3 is TGTGCCAGCAGCTATCGGACAGGGGAAGCCGGGGAGCTGTTTTTT. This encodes CASSYRTGEAGELFF.

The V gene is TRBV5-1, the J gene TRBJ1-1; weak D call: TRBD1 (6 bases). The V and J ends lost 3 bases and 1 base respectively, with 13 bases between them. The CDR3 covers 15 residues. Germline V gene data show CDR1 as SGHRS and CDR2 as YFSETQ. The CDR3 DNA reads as TGCGCCAGCAGCTCAAAGACAGGAACGAACACTGAAGCTTTCTTT. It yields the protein CASSSKTGTNTEAFF.

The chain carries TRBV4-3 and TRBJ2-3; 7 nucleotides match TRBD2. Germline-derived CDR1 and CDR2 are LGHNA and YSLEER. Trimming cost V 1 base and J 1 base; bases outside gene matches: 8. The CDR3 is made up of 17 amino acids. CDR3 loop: CASSQGLAGLRTDTQYF. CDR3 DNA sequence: TGCGCCAGCAGCCAAGGTTTAGCGGGTTTACGCACAGATACGCAGTATTTT.

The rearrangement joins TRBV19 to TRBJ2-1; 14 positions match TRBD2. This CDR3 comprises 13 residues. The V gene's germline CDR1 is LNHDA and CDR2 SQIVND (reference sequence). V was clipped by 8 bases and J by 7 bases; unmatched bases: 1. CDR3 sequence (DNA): TGTGCCAGTCGGACTAGCGGGGGGAATGAGCAGTTCTTC. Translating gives CASRTSGGNEQFF.

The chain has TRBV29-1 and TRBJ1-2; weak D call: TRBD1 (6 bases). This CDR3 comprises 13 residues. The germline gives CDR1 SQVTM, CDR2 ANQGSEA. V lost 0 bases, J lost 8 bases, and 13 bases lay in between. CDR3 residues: CSVEDLGAVGYTF. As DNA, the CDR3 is TGCAGCGTTGAAGATCTGGGGGCTGTGGGCTACACCTTC.

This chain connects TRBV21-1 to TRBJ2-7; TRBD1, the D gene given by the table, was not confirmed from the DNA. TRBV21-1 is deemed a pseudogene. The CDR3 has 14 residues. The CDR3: CASSTRQGAYEQYF. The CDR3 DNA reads TGTGCCAGCAGCACCCGACAGGGGGCCTACGAGCAGTACTTC.

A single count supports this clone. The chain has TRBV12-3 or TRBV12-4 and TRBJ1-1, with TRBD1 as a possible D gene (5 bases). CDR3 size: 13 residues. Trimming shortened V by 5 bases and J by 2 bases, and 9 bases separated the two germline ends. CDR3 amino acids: CASSVTANTEAFF. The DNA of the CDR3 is TGTGCCAGCAGTGTGACAGCAAACACTGAAGCTTTCTTT.

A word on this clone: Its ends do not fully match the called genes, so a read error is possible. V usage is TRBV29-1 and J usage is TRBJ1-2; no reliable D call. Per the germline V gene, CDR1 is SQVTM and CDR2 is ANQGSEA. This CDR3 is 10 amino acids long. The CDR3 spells CSVAENGSTF. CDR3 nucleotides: TGCAGCGTCGCGGAGAATGGCTCCACCTTC.

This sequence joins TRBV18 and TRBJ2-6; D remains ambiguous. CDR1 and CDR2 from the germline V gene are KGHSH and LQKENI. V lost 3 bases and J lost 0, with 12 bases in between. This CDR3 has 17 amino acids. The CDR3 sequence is CASSPRQVTSGANVLTF. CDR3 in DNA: TGTGCCAGCTCACCTAGGCAGGTCACCTCTGGGGCCAACGTCCTGACTTTC.

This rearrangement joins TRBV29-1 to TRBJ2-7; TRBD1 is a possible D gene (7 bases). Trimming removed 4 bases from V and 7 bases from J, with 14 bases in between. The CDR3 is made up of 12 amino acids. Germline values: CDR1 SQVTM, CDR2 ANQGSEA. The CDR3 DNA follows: TGCAGCGTTGCCTGGCAGGGGGGAGAGCAGTACTTC. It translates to CSVAWQGGEQYF.

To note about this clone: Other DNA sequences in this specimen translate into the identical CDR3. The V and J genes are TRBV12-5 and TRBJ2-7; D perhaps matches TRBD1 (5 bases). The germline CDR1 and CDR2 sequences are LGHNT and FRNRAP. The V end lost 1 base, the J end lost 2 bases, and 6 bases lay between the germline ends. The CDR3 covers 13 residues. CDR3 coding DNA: TGTGCTAGTGGTTTGGGACAGACCTACGAGCAGTACTTC. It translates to CASGLGQTYEQYF.

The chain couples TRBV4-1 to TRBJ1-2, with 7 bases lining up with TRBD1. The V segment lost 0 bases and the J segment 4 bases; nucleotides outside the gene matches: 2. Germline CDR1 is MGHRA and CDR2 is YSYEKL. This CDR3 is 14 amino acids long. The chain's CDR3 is CASSQDNRGYGYTF. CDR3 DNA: TGCGCCAGCAGCCAAGATAACAGGGGCTATGGCTACACCTTC.

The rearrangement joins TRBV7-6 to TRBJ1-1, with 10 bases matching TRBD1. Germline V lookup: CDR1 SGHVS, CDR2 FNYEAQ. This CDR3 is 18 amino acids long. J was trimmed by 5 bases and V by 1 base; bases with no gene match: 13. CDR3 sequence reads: CASSLGPGTGAGGTEAFF. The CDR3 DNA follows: TGTGCCAGCAGCTTAGGTCCCGGGACAGGGGCGGGTGGGACTGAAGCTTTCTTT.

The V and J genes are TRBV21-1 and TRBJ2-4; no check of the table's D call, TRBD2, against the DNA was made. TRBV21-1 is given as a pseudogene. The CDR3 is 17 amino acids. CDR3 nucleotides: TGTGCCAGCAGCAAAAAAGGAGGGAAGGGAGGCAAAAACATTCAGTACTTC. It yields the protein CASSKKGGKGGKNIQYF.

Here the CDR3 reads CASSRGQEDSPLHF. CDR3 sequence (DNA): TGTGCCAGCAGCAGGGGACAGGAAGATTCACCCCTCCACTTT. The J gene is TRBJ1-6, the V gene TRBV6-5, with 8 positions matching TRBD1. V shed 6 bases and J 8 bases; nucleotides not matched to a gene: 6. Germline loops: CDR1 MNHEY, CDR2 SVGAGI. This CDR3 contains 14 residues.

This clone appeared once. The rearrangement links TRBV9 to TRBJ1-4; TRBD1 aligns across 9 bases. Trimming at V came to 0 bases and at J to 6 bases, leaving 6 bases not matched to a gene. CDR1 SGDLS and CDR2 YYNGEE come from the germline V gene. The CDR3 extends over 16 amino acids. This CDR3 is CASSVGIGQGHEKLFF. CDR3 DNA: TGTGCCAGCAGCGTAGGCATTGGACAGGGGCATGAAAAACTGTTTTTT. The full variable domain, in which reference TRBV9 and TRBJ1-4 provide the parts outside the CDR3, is DSGVTQTPKHLITATGQRVTLRCSPRSGDLSVYWYQQSLDQGLQFLIQYYNGEERAKGNILERFSAQQFPDLHSELNLSSLELGDSALYFCASSVGIGQGHEKLFFGSGTQLSVL.